There are a few counts of the clone carrying this T cell receptor (beta chain). The antigen is unknown. The PCR was carried out with 60 Vbeta primers and 13 Jbeta primers. Measured with immunoSEQ multiplex PCR; TCRdb has only the in-frame clones, and not every one. The table has under 130,000 clones, approximately 72% seen once; the top ten hold approximately 1.2%. This sample was taken from a study of cytomegalovirus exposure and HLA in healthy donors. General observations from the study: According to a later analysis, donors in an Asian-associated ancestry cluster reportedly had fewer N-insertions than the roughly 630-donor mean. Listed as cytomegalovirus-associated were 150 or so TCR beta chains. For TCR beta chains, V- and J-gene trimming was later linked to a missense DCLRE1C variant. Presence/absence analyses treated sequencing depth as roughly uniform across donors.

The V end was cut by 7 bases, the J end by 4 bases, with 20 bases between. The CDR3 runs to 17 residues. Germline V gene sequence: CDR1 MDHEN, CDR2 SYDVKM. The V call is TRBV28, the J call TRBJ2-6; D is possibly TRBD2 (5 bases). What was sequenced was PBMCs. The clonotype comes from a man aged 30 to 45 in good health and CMV-seronegative. The CDR3 protein is CASIRRVGSNGANVLTF. As DNA, the CDR3 is TGTGCCAGCATAAGGCGGGTGGGGTCTAACGGGGCCAACGTCCTGACTTTC.